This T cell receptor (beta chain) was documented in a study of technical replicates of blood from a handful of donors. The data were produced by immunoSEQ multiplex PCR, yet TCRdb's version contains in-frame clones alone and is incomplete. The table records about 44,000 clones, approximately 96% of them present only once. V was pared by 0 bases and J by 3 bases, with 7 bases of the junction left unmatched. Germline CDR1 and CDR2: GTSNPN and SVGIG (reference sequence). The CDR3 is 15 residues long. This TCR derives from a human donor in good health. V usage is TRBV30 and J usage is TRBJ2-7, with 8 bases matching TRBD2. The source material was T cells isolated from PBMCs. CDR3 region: CAWSVAGGDYYEQYF. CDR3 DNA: TGTGCCTGGAGTGTCGCGGGGGGCGATTACTACGAGCAGTACTTC.